This T cell receptor beta chain was found in a study of blood T cells in healthy people across ages. Next came a second PCR, run for about 6 to 12 cycles, which used a sample-barcoded 5' primer along with a J-beta primer mix. TCRdb used MiXCR to reprocess the 5' RACE reads, holding one entry per CDR3 protein. Among some 730,000 distinct CDR3 sequences listed, about 20% were seen once. CDR1 and CDR2 from the germline V gene are LGHDT and YNNKEL (reference sequence). V gave up 3 bases and J gave up 10 bases, with 13 bases separating them. This CDR3 region has 13 residues. This receptor was taken from a man in his 70s in good health. J is TRBJ2-1 and V is TRBV3-1; D remains ambiguous. The specimen sequenced was blood. The CDR3 sequence is CASSHADRTEQFF. CDR3 bases: TGTGCCAGCAGCCACGCTGACCGCACGGAGCAGTTCTTC.